The 25 T cell receptor beta chains presented below share a single source sample, sequenced in a study of response to subunit inactivated influenza vaccine (dated by TCRdb to between 2018 and 2020). The library was obtained by RT-PCR. Sequencing was performed on an Illumina HiSeq 2500. Starting from the raw public reads, TCRdb applied fastp trimming at Q25, assembled clones with MiXCR and retained in-frame beta chains. Records with the same CDR3 protein are collapsed into one entry carrying the most frequent genes and DNA. This sample holds about 800,000 distinct CDR3 sequences; 21% were observed only once. The ten largest clones add up to about 10% of the sample. The specimen was PBMCs from blood, collected around 5 days after vaccination. Source of these receptors: a man in his forties or fifties who received an inactivated influenza vaccine. Donor details come from another sample of the same person, matched by shared clones.

CDR3 nucleotide sequence: TGCGCCAGCAGCTTGGAGGAGGGGATCGCACGGGATACGCAGTATTTT. Amino acid sequence: CASSLEEGIARDTQYF. The chain joins TRBV5-1 to TRBJ2-3; possible D gene TRBD2, 6 bases. V was cut by 0 bases and J by 6 bases, with 17 bases left in between. Germline V gives CDR1 SGHRS, CDR2 YFSETQ. The CDR3 has 16 amino acids.

This chain connects TRBV20-1 to TRBJ2-1; possibly TRBD2 for D (6 bases). V lost 6 bases to trimming and J lost 10 bases, with 19 bases between them. The CDR3 is 13 residues long. Germline V CDR1 and CDR2: DFQATT, SNEGSKA (reference sequence). The chain's CDR3 is CSARMGGVREQFF. The DNA for the CDR3 is TGCAGTGCAAGGATGGGGGGAGTTCGCGAGCAGTTCTTC.

Ten or more counts support this clonotype. The rearrangement links TRBV12-3 or TRBV12-4 to TRBJ2-7, with 8 bases lining up with TRBD1. The CDR3 consists of 14 residues. The trim removed 6 bases at V and 4 bases at J, leaving 8 bases unmatched. The CDR3 sequence is CASSPAGTGYEQYF. The CDR3 DNA reads TGTGCCAGCAGCCCCGCCGGGACAGGTTACGAGCAGTACTTC.

This sequence joins TRBV12-3 or TRBV12-4 and TRBJ2-7, with D unresolved. The CDR3 spans 14 residues. V was pared by 6 bases and J by 0 bases, with 12 bases between. CDR3 sequence (DNA): TGTGCCAGCAGCCTAATCGGTGACTCCTACGAGCAGTACTTC. This codes for CASSLIGDSYEQYF.

V usage is TRBV28 and J usage is TRBJ2-7; TRBD2 matches 8 bases. The junction had 7 bases not matched to a gene; V was cut back by 6 bases and J by 6 bases. Germline CDR1 MDHEN, CDR2 SYDVKM. The CDR3 consists of 13 residues. CDR3: CASRPPAGVEQYF. CDR3 bases: TGTGCCAGCAGACCGCCAGCGGGAGTCGAGCAGTACTTC.

This clonotype was seen only once. Being one base from a much bigger clone, this may be a read error. V and J are TRBV12-3 or TRBV12-4 and TRBJ2-1; 8 bases align to TRBD1. The CDR3 spans 14 residues. The V segment lost 5 bases and the J segment 9 bases; nucleotides outside the gene matches: 9. The CDR3 here is CASSPRAGGGEQFF. CDR3 coding DNA: TGTGCCAGCAGTCCCCGGGCAGGGGGCGGTGAGCAGTTCTTC.

The CDR3 reads CASSFETGNGYTF. The CDR3 bases are TGTGCCAGCAGCTTTGAGACAGGGAATGGCTACACCTTC. The rearrangement links TRBV7-8 to TRBJ1-2, with 7 bases aligning to TRBD1. The CDR3 runs to 13 residues. Germline V gives CDR1 SGHVS, CDR2 FQNEAQ. J gave up 6 bases and V 3 bases, and 4 bases lay outside the gene matches.

The rearrangement links TRBV6-2 or TRBV6-3 to TRBJ2-5; D is possibly TRBD2 (5 bases). CDR3 size: 16 residues. With 6 bases removed from V and 2 bases from J, the gap between germline ends came to 19 bases. Germline CDR1 is MNHEY and CDR2 is SVGEGT. The CDR3 reads CASSQLRGWGQETQYF. The DNA for the CDR3 is TGTGCCAGCAGCCAACTACGCGGGTGGGGACAAGAGACCCAGTACTTC.

The V call is TRBV7-9, the J call TRBJ2-7; 7 bases are shared with TRBD1. The V gene end was trimmed by 7 bases and the J gene end by 6 bases; junction bases not matched to a gene: 9. Germline CDR1 and CDR2: SEHNR and FQNEAQ (reference sequence). This CDR3 spans 13 amino acids. CDR3 in amino acids: CASKPLAGGEQYF. The CDR3 DNA reads TGTGCCAGCAAACCTTTGGCAGGGGGCGAGCAGTACTTC.

This clonotype was counted a few times. The J gene is TRBJ1-1, the V gene TRBV6-1; D is perhaps TRBD1 (5 bases). The CDR3 sequence is 12 residues long. Germline lookup yields CDR1 MNHNS and CDR2 SASEGT. V was pared by 2 bases and J by 11 bases, with 12 bases between. The CDR3 DNA sequence: TGTGCCAGCAGTGAAAGGGGAAATCGGGCTTTCTTT. The encoded protein is CASSERGNRAFF.

The chain joins TRBV15 to TRBJ1-2, with D unclear. CDR1 is LNHNV and CDR2 is YYDKDF in the germline V gene (reference sequence). V lost 1 base to trimming and J lost 0 bases, with 12 bases between them. The CDR3 loop spans 16 amino acids. CDR3 residues: CATSRVYTRSNYGYTF. CDR3 in DNA: TGTGCCACCAGCAGAGTTTACACAAGGTCTAACTATGGCTACACCTTC. Full variable domain (remainder filled in from reference TRBV15 and TRBJ1-2): DAMVIQNPRYQVTQFGKPVTLSCSQTLNHNVMYWYQQKSSQAPKLLFHYYDKDFNNEADTPDNFQSRRPNTSFCFLDIRSPGLGDTAMYLCATSRVYTRSNYGYTFGSGTRLTVV.

The chain recombines TRBV5-1 with TRBJ2-7; D is ambiguous. V shed 3 bases and J shed 7 bases, with 8 bases lying between them. The V gene's germline CDR1 is SGHRS and CDR2 YFSETQ. The CDR3 is 11 residues long. The CDR3 here is CASSSDREQYF. The CDR3 DNA is TGCGCCAGCAGCTCCGACCGGGAGCAGTACTTC.

The table lists this clonotype with a few counts. The rearrangement uses TRBV6-5 and TRBJ2-2, with 12 bases aligning to TRBD2. Trimming took 7 bases from V and 5 from J; bases not matched to a gene: 5. CDR1 and CDR2 from the germline V gene are MNHEY and SVGAGI. The CDR3 sequence is 15 residues long. The CDR3 sequence is CASTLLAGGTGELFF. In nucleotides, the CDR3 is TGTGCCAGCACTTTACTAGCGGGAGGTACCGGGGAGCTGTTTTTT.

This rearrangement joins TRBV27 to TRBJ1-2; D might be TRBD1 (5 bases). Trimming took 6 bases from V and 6 from J, leaving 17 bases between them. Germline CDR1 is MNHEY and CDR2 is SMNVEV (reference sequence). This CDR3 is 14 amino acids long. CDR3 bases: TGTGCCAGCAGCGCCGGGCAGGGTATCGATGGCTACACCTTC. This codes for CASSAGQGIDGYTF.

This clonotype was seen more than once but under ten times. The chain joins TRBV20-1 to TRBJ1-1; TRBD1 agrees at 9 bases. Unmatched junction bases numbered 4, after V lost 5 bases and J lost 9 bases. CDR1 and CDR2 (germline): DFQATT, SNEGSKA (reference sequence). This CDR3 comprises 11 residues. The CDR3 nucleotides read TGCAGTGCTCTCGGACAGGGGCAAGCTTTCTTT. Translating it yields CSALGQGQAFF.

The table lists this clonotype with many counts. The V and J genes are TRBV4-2 and TRBJ1-2, with D uncertain. Trimming left V 8 bases short and J 2 bases short, with 15 bases between. Looked up from germline, CDR1 is LGHNA and CDR2 is YNFKEQ. The CDR3 loop spans 14 amino acids. This chain's CDR3 is CASGESNSNYGYTF. CDR3 coding DNA: TGTGCCAGCGGAGAATCTAATAGCAACTATGGCTACACCTTC.

The chain uses TRBV18 and TRBJ2-5; D uncertain. V lost 4 bases to trimming and J lost 5 bases, with 8 bases between them. The CDR3 spans 12 residues. CDR1 is KGHSH, CDR2 LQKENI, per germline. As DNA, the CDR3 is TGTGCCAGCTCACTCGATATGGAGACCCAGTACTTC. Amino acids: CASSLDMETQYF.

Turning to this clonotype: Its ends do not fully match the called genes, so a read error is possible. The chain carries TRBV7-7 and TRBJ2-7; no definite D call. Germline loops: CDR1 SSHAT, CDR2 FNYEAQ (reference sequence). The CDR3 length is 8 residues. The CDR3 DNA is TGTGCTAGCAGCCAAGACCGCTTC. This sequence encodes CASSQDRF.

This clonotype showed up just a few times. The chain has TRBV4-2 and TRBJ1-3; D is ambiguous. Per the germline V gene, CDR1 is LGHNA and CDR2 is YNFKEQ. CDR3 size: 16 residues. The V gene lost 4 bases and the J gene lost 1 base, with 14 bases spanning the gap. The CDR3 region is CASSPAPWASGNTIYF. The CDR3 coding sequence is TGTGCCAGCAGCCCCGCGCCTTGGGCGTCTGGAAACACCATATATTTT.

The chain has TRBV29-1 and TRBJ2-1, with D possibly TRBD1 on 5 matching bases. The CDR3 is 18 amino acids. Germline V gene sequence: CDR1 SQVTM, CDR2 ANQGSEA. V lost 0 bases to trimming and J lost 1 base, with 19 bases between them. For the CDR3, the DNA is TGCAGCGTTGAAGATCAGGGCCTCACCGTCCAATCCTACAATGAGCAGTTCTTC. It encodes CSVEDQGLTVQSYNEQFF.

The gene calls are TRBV29-1 and TRBJ2-7; D not resolved. The CDR3 runs 12 residues. Trimming removed 2 bases from V and 1 base from J, with 6 bases in between. Germline values: CDR1 SQVTM, CDR2 ANQGSEA. CDR3 protein: CSVETESYEQYF. The CDR3, as DNA: TGCAGCGTTGAAACCGAATCCTACGAGCAGTACTTC.

This clonotype was recorded a few times. The J gene is TRBJ2-5, the V gene TRBV20-1, with no clear D. Trimming left V 5 bases short and J 7 bases short, with 8 bases between. Germline CDR1 DFQATT, CDR2 SNEGSKA (reference sequence). This CDR3 has 10 residues. CDR3 loop: CSALIGTQYF. The CDR3 region has the DNA TGCAGTGCTTTAATTGGGACCCAGTACTTC.

The chain links TRBV13 to TRBJ2-1; 8 bases align to TRBD2. Trimming took 5 bases from V and 6 from J; bases not matched to a gene: 9. This CDR3 is 15 amino acids long. In germline, CDR1 is PRHDT, CDR2 FYEKMQ (reference sequence). The CDR3 bases are TGTGCCAGCAGCCCCGAGGGGCGGGGGGCCAATGAGCAGTTCTTC. Its translation is CASSPEGRGANEQFF.

The rearrangement uses TRBV20-1 and TRBJ2-5; D not certain. Germline V gives CDR1 DFQATT, CDR2 SNEGSKA (reference sequence). Trimming took off 6 bases at V and 5 bases at J, with 13 bases between the two ends. The length of the CDR3 is 12 residues. In DNA form, the CDR3 reads TGCAGTGCGCGGACGTTGCGCGAGACCCAGTACTTC. This gives the protein CSARTLRETQYF.

In its sample, this clonotype was seen a few times. The rearrangement links TRBV24-1 to TRBJ2-3; tentative D call: TRBD1 (5 bases). CDR1 and CDR2 (germline): KGHDR, SFDVKD. CDR3 length: 15 residues. Trimming took off 3 bases at V and 6 bases at J, with 15 bases between the two ends. The CDR3 DNA reads as TGTGCCACCAGTGATGGGAAGGACATGCGGGATACGCAGTATTTT. Translated, it gives CATSDGKDMRDTQYF.